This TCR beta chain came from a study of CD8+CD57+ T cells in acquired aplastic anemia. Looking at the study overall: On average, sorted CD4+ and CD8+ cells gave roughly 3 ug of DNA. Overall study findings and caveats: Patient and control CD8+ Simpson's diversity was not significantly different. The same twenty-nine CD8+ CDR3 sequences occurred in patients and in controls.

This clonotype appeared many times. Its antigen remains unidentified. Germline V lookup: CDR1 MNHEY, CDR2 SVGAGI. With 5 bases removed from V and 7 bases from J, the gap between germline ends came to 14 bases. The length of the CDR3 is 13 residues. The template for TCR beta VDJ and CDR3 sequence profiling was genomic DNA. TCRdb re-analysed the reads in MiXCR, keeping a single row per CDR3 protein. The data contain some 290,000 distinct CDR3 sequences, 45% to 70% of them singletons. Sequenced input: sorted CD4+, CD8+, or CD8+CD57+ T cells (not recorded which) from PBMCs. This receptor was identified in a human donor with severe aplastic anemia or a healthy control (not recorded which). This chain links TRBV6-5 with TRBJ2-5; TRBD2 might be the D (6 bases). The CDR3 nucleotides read TGTGCCAGCAGTCAGAGCCGGGGAGGGACCCAGTACTTC. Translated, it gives CASSQSRGGTQYF.